This TCR beta chain comes out of a study of T cell changes during pregnancy in multiple sclerosis. The V gene end was trimmed by 3 bases and the J gene end by 1 base; junction bases not matched to a gene: 3. This CDR3 has 15 amino acids. Germline V lookup: CDR1 SEHNR, CDR2 FQNEAQ (reference sequence). This table comes from immunoSEQ multiplex PCR, and its TCRdb copy is limited to in-frame clones, with some not included. The sample includes over 45,000 clones, nearly 95% seen only once; the top ten take 2% to 3%. The rearrangement joins TRBV7-9 to TRBJ2-1; 7 positions agree with TRBD2. This receptor was obtained from a female donor with multiple sclerosis, enrolled in a pregnancy study. The sample was CD8+ T cells from peripheral blood mononuclear cells, taken in the third trimester of pregnancy. The DNA for the CDR3 is TGTGCCAGCAGCTTGGGGGGGTATTCCTACAATGAGCAGTTCTTC. It yields the protein CASSLGGYSYNEQFF.